Reported below is one T cell receptor (beta chain). This CDR3 has 21 amino acids. V lost 5 bases, J lost 2 bases, and 21 bases stayed unmatched. Germline V lookup: CDR1 SGHTA, CDR2 FQGTGA. This entry belongs to a study of blood T cell repertoires in COVID-19. The wider study: Donors in the United States, Italy and Spain gave samples during acute or convalescent COVID-19.

Authors' data handling: The assay estimated nucleated cells by amplifying reference gene primers. Repertoires were generated with immunoSEQ multiplex PCR, while TCRdb's copy carries only in-frame clones and drops some. The V and J calls and clone size are taken from that table; D and trimming were inferred from the DNA. The sample holds almost 250,000 clones; approximately 86% are singletons and the top ten take around 1.5%. The chain joins TRBV7-3 to TRBJ1-5, with TRBD1 identical over 10 bases. The TCR comes from a woman in her sixties or seventies who had recovered from COVID-19. Sample: peripheral blood. The CDR3 region is CASSLVSKIPDRGLCNQPQHF. The CDR3 DNA is TGTGCCAGCAGCCTAGTTTCCAAAATACCCGACAGGGGGCTTTGCAATCAGCCCCAGCATTTT.